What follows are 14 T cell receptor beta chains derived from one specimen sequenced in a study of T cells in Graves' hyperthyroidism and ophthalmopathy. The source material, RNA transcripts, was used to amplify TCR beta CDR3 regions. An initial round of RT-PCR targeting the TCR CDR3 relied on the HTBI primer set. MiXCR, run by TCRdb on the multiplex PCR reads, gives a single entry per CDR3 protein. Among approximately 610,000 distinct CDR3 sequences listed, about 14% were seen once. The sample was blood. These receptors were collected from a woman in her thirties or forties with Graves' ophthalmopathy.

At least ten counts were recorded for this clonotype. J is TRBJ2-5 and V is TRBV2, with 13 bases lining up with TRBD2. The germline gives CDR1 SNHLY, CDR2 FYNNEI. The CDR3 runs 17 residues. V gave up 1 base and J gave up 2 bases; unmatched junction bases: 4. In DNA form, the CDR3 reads TGTGCCAGCAGTGAAGTCAAACTAGCGGGAGGGCAAGAGACCCAGTACTTC. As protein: CASSEVKLAGGQETQYF.

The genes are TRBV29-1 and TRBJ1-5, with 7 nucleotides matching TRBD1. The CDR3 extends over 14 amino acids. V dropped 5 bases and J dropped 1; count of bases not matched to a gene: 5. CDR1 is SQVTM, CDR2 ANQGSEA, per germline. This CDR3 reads CSVLEGASNQPQHF. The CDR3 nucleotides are TGCAGCGTTTTAGAGGGGGCGAGCAATCAGCCCCAGCATTTT.

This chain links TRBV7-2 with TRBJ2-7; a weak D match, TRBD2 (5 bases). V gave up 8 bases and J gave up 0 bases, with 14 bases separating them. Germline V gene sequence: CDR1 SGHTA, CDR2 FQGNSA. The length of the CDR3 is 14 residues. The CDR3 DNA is TGTGCCAGCGCGATCGGAGGAAACTCCTACGAGCAGTACTTC. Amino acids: CASAIGGNSYEQYF.

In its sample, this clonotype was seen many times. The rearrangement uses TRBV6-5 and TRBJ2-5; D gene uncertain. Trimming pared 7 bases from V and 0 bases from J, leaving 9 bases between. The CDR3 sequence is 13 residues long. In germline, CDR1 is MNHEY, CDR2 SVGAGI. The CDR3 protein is CASTAGHQETQYF. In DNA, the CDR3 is TGTGCCAGCACCGCCGGACACCAAGAGACCCAGTACTTC.

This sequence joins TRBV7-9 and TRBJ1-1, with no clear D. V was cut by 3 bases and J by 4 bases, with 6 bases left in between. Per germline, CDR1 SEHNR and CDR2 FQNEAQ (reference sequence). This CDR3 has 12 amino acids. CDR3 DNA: TGTGCCAGCAGCTTGGATTTCACTGAAGCTTTCTTT. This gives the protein CASSLDFTEAFF.

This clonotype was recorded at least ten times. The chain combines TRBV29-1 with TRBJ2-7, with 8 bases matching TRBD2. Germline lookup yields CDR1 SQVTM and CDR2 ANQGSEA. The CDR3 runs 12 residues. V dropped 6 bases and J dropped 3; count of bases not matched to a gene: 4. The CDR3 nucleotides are TGCAGCGTGCGGGAGGACGGCTACGAGCAGTACTTC. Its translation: CSVREDGYEQYF.

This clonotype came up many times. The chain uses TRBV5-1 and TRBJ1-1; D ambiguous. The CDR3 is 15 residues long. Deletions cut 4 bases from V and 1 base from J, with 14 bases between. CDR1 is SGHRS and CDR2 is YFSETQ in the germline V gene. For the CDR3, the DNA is TGCGCCAGCAGCGATTTGATCAACGCGAACACTGAAGCTTTCTTT. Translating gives CASSDLINANTEAFF.

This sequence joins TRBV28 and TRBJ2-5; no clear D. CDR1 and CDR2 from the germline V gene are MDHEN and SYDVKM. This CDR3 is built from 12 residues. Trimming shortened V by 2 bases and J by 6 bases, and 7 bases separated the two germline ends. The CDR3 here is CASSLGEQTQYF. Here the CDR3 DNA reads TGTGCCAGCAGTTTAGGGGAACAGACCCAGTACTTC.

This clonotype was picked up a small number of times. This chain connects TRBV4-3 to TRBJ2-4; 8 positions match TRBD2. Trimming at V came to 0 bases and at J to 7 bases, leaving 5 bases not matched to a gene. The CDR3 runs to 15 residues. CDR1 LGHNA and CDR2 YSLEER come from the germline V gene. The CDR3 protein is CASSQDRAGVNIQYF. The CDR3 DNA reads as TGCGCCAGCAGCCAAGATCGAGCGGGAGTGAACATTCAGTACTTC.

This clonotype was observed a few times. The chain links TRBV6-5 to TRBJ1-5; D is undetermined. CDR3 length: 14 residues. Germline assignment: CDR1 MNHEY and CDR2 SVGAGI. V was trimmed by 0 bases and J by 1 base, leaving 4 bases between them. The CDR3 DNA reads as TGTGCCAGCAGTTACTCGCTCAGCAATCAGCCCCAGCATTTT. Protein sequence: CASSYSLSNQPQHF.

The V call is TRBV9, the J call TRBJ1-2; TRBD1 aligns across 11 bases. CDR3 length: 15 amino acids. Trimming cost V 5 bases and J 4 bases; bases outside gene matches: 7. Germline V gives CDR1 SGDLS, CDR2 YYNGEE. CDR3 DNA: TGTGCCAGCAGTTCCACGGGACAGGGGGTCTATGGCTACACCTTC. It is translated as CASSSTGQGVYGYTF.

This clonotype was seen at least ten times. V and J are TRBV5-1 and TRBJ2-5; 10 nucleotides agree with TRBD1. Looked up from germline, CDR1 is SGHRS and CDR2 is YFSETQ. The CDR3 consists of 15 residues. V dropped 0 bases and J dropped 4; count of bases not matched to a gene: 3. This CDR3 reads CASSLAWTGGETQYF. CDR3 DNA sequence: TGCGCCAGCAGCTTGGCCTGGACAGGGGGAGAGACCCAGTACTTC.

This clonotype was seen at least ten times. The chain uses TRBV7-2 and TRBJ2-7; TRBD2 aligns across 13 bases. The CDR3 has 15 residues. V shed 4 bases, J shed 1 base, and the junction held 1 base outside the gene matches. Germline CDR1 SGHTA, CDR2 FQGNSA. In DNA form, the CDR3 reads TGTGCCAGCAGCTGGACTAGCGGGGGATCCTACGAGCAGTACTTC. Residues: CASSWTSGGSYEQYF.

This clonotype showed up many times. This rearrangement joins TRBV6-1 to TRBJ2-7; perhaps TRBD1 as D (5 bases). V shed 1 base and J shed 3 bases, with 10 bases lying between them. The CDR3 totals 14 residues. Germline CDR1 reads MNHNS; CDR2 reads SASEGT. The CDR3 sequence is CASSEGTPVYEQYF. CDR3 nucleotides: TGTGCCAGCAGTGAAGGGACACCCGTCTACGAGCAGTACTTC.